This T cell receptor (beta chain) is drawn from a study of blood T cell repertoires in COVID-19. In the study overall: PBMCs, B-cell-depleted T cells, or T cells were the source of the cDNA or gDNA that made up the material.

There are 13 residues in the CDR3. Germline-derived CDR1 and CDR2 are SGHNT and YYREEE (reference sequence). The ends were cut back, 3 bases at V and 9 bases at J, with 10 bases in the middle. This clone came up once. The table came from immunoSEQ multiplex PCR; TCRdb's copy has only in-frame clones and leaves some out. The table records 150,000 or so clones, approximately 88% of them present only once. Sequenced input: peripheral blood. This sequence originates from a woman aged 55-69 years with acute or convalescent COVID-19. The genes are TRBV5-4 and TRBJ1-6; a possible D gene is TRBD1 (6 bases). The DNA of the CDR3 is TGTGCCAGCAGCTATTTCAGGGGTTCACCCCTCCACTTT. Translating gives CASSYFRGSPLHF.